Here is one TCR beta chain with its context. In the same sample, other DNA sequences code for this CDR3. The record originates from a study of shared clonotypes between healthy human individuals. The CDR3 loop spans 14 amino acids. V was pared by 5 bases and J by 7 bases, with 6 bases of the junction left unmatched. Looked up from germline, CDR1 is MDHEN and CDR2 is SYDVKM. Method: immunoSEQ multiplex PCR; TCRdb's copy keeps in-frame clones and lacks some. The data show about 1.1 million clones, around 77% seen once. The sample comprised memory CD4+ T cells from PBMCs. Subset given: CD45RA-negative fraction. The origin of this receptor is a man between 18 and 35 years old in good health. Some clones in this sample may be carry-over from other donors' samples. The V and J genes are TRBV28 and TRBJ2-1; 9 positions agree with TRBD1. CDR3 nucleotide sequence: TGTGCCAGCAGTATGGACAGGGGTAGGAATGAGCAGTTCTTC. Translating it yields CASSMDRGRNEQFF.